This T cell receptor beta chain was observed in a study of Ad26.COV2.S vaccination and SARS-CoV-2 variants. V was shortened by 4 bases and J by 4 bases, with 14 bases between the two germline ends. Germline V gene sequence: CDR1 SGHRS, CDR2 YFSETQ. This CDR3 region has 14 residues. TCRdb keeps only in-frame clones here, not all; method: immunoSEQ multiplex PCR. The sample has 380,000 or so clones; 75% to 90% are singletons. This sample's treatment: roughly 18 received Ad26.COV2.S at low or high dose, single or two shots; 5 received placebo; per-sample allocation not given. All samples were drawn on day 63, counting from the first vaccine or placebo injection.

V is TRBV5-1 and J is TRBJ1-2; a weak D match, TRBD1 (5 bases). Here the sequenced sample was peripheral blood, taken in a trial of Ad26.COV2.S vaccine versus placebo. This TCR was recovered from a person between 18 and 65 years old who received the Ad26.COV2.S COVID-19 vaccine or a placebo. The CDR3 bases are TGCGCCAGCAGCCCCGGGGCTACAACCTATGGCTACACCTTC. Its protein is CASSPGATTYGYTF.